The rows below give T cell receptor beta chains drawn from one sample of a study of T cells in Graves' hyperthyroidism and ophthalmopathy. TCRdb redid the calling of the multiplex PCR reads with MiXCR, one entry per CDR3 protein. The sample yields about 410,000 distinct CDR3 sequences, roughly 15% seen once. The specimen sequenced was blood. The receptors come from a woman in her twenties or thirties with Graves' ophthalmopathy. Both conserved end residues are part of each CDR3. The D gene is left open where the match is weak. A row's size may be missing; if present it is once, few, many or a size class.

d_call: NA; clone_size: many; v_call: TRBV27; j_call: TRBJ2-7; cdr3_nt: TGTGCCAGCAGTTTATTCCCTTACGAGCAGTACTTC; cdr3_aa: CASSLFPYEQYF
d_call: NA; clone_size: many; v_call: TRBV5-1; j_call: TRBJ1-1; cdr3_nt: TGCGCCAGCAGCTTAACCGGGACCGCCCTTTTCACTGAAGCTTTCTTT; cdr3_aa: CASSLTGTALFTEAFF
d_call: TRBD1; clone_size: NA; v_call: TRBV6-1; j_call: TRBJ1-2; cdr3_nt: TGTGCCAGCAGTGAACGGACAGGGGATGGCTACACCTTC; cdr3_aa: CASSERTGDGYTF
d_call: TRBD2; clone_size: many; v_call: TRBV5-6; j_call: TRBJ2-2; cdr3_nt: TGTGCCAGCAGCTCCGGGGAACTCCGGCTAGCGGGTACCGGGGAGCTGTTTTTT; cdr3_aa: CASSSGELRLAGTGELFF
d_call: NA; clone_size: many; v_call: TRBV12-3/TRBV12-4; j_call: TRBJ1-2; cdr3_nt: TGTGCCAGCAGTGCCCTGCGCGCCTCGGATTATGGCTACACCTTC; cdr3_aa: CASSALRASDYGYTF
d_call: NA; clone_size: many; v_call: TRBV18; j_call: TRBJ1-5; cdr3_nt: TGTGCCAGCTCACCATCTAGCAGCCTAAGCAATCAGCCCCAGCATTTT; cdr3_aa: CASSPSSSLSNQPQHF
d_call: NA; clone_size: many; v_call: TRBV7-7; j_call: TRBJ1-6; cdr3_nt: TGTGCTAGCAGCCTATTAGGAGGACCCCTCCACTTT; cdr3_aa: CASSLLGGPLHF
d_call: NA; clone_size: many; v_call: TRBV20-1; j_call: TRBJ1-1; cdr3_nt: TGCAGTGCTACGTCCGGCTTAGCTGAAGCTTTCTTT; cdr3_aa: CSATSGLAEAFF
d_call: NA; clone_size: many; v_call: TRBV7-9; j_call: TRBJ2-3; cdr3_nt: TGTGCCAGCAGCTTGGGGAAGGGTTGGGGTGCAGATACGCAGTATTTT; cdr3_aa: CASSLGKGWGADTQYF
d_call: NA; clone_size: many; v_call: TRBV20-1; j_call: TRBJ2-5; cdr3_nt: TGCAGTGCTAGCAAGGATTTCCAAGAGACCCAGTACTTC; cdr3_aa: CSASKDFQETQYF
d_call: TRBD2; clone_size: many; v_call: TRBV2; j_call: TRBJ2-7; cdr3_nt: TGTGCCAGCAGTGCGGGGGGCTACGAGCAGTACTTC; cdr3_aa: CASSAGGYEQYF
d_call: NA; clone_size: NA; v_call: TRBV28; j_call: TRBJ1-2; cdr3_nt: TGTGCCAGCAAAAACAGGGTTGGCTACACCTTC; cdr3_aa: CASKNRVGYTF
d_call: NA; clone_size: many; v_call: TRBV11-2; j_call: TRBJ2-1; cdr3_nt: TGTGCCAGCAGCTTAGATCGAGGCCCGGCCGGGTTCTTC; cdr3_aa: CASSLDRGPAGFF
d_call: TRBD1; clone_size: NA; v_call: TRBV12-3/TRBV12-4; j_call: TRBJ1-6; cdr3_nt: TGTGCCAGCAGGAGGGGACAGAATAATTCACCCCTCCACTTT; cdr3_aa: CASRRGQNNSPLHF
d_call: TRBD2; clone_size: NA; v_call: TRBV10-3; j_call: TRBJ2-5; cdr3_nt: TGTGCCGCCACTAGCGGGGGTCAAGAGACCCAGTACTTC; cdr3_aa: CAATSGGQETQYF
d_call: NA; clone_size: NA; v_call: TRBV20-1; j_call: TRBJ1-4; cdr3_nt: TGCAGTGCTAGACATATACTCGGGAGGGATAATGAAAAACTGTTTTTT; cdr3_aa: CSARHILGRDNEKLFF
d_call: NA; clone_size: many; v_call: TRBV11-1; j_call: TRBJ2-1; cdr3_nt: TGTGCCAGCAGCCCCCGGAGGGACAGTAGATACAATGAGCAGTTCTTC; cdr3_aa: CASSPRRDSRYNEQFF